This T cell receptor beta chain originates from a study of shared clonotypes between healthy human individuals. General study points: Clonotype sharing levels among donors were expected to vary with sequencing depth.

Libraries were prepared by immunoSEQ multiplex PCR; TCRdb keeps only in-frame clonotypes and omits some of them. The sample lists roughly 450,000 clones; 79% were seen once. Comments on this clone: The antigen remains unidentified.

The V and J ends lost 4 bases and 0 bases respectively, with 13 bases between them. The CDR3 extends over 15 amino acids. Per the germline V gene, CDR1 is SGHDT and CDR2 is YYEEEE. Every one of the donors was a Caucasian adult that lived in Nashville, Tennessee. Extraction of genomic DNA in unsorted samples used 86 million or so PBMCs. This clonotype originated in a middle-aged woman in good health. Some clones in this sample may be carry-over from other donors' samples. Sequencing was done on a sample of PBMCs. The rearrangement uses TRBV5-6 and TRBJ1-1, with D perhaps matching TRBD1 (5 bases). CDR3 loop: CASSQRQGLNTEAFF. The CDR3 DNA follows: TGTGCCAGCAGCCAGCGCCAGGGTCTGAACACTGAAGCTTTCTTT.